This T cell receptor beta chain originates from a study of blood T cells in healthy people across ages. Study-level findings and limits: Percentage of naive T cells showed a strong correlation with TCR beta diversity.

With regard to this clonotype: The antigen is undetermined.

Through a sample-barcoded 5' primer and a J-beta primer mix, a second PCR was run for roughly 7 to 12 cycles. Each single sample gave us at least 3 million CDR3-containing paired-end reads. One entry per CDR3 protein results from TCRdb running MiXCR on the 5' RACE reads. Here the sample spans 1,500,000 or so distinct CDR3 sequences, approximately 39% being singletons. Looked up from germline, CDR1 is DFQATT and CDR2 is SNEGSKA (reference sequence). The CDR3 has 16 residues. The V gene end was trimmed by 5 bases and the J gene end by 9 bases; junction bases not matched to a gene: 14. The sample was blood. V and J are TRBV20-1 and TRBJ1-6, with 9 bases matching TRBD1. This sequence originates from a young woman in good health. CDR3 bases: TGCAGTGCTTTCCCCATCGGACAGGGGCCACTTTCACCCCTCCACTTT. It yields the protein CSAFPIGQGPLSPLHF.